The 5 T cell receptor beta chains below come from one sample, sequenced in a study of multiple sclerosis patients with progressive multifocal leukoencephalopathy. Time point described: time of PML onset. Measured with immunoSEQ multiplex PCR; TCRdb has only the in-frame clones, and not every one. The repertoire consists of some 31,000 clones, with 87% occurring once and the leading ten covering less than 3.5%. The input for sequencing was PBMCs, taken from a patient treated with natalizumab. The receptors come from a human donor with progressive multifocal leukoencephalopathy.

The chain recombines TRBV7-2 with TRBJ2-2, with 12 bases fitting TRBD2. The CDR3 has 17 amino acids. V gave up 2 bases and J gave up 7 bases; unmatched junction bases: 8. Germline-derived CDR1 and CDR2 are SGHTA and FQGNSA. The CDR3 nucleotides are TGTGCCAGCAGCTTAATTTTGGCTAGCGGGAGGGTCGGGGAGCTGTTTTTT. Its translation is CASSLILASGRVGELFF.

The chain links TRBV9 to TRBJ2-5; 8 bases agree with TRBD1. Germline CDR1 and CDR2: SGDLS and YYNGEE. V lost 1 base and J lost 11; bases outside the gene matches: 7. The CDR3 spans 13 residues. In nucleotides, the CDR3 is TGTGCCAGCAGCGTATATCAGGGGGCAAGGCAGTACTTC. This encodes CASSVYQGARQYF.

V and J are TRBV29-1 and TRBJ1-1; possibly TRBD1 for D (5 bases). Per the germline V gene, CDR1 is SQVTM and CDR2 is ANQGSEA. The V and J ends lost 4 bases and 5 bases respectively, with 11 bases between them. CDR3 length: 12 amino acids. The CDR3 nucleotides are TGCAGCGTTGTGGGGACTGGGACTGAAGCTTTCTTT. Translation gives CSVVGTGTEAFF.

This chain joins TRBV6-6 and TRBJ2-3; D could derive from TRBD1 or TRBD2 (5 bases each). V shed 6 bases and J shed 3 bases, with 7 bases lying between them. Germline V CDR1 and CDR2: MNHNY, SVGAGI (reference sequence). The CDR3 is made up of 12 amino acids. The chain's CDR3 is CASRGVTDTQYF. As DNA, the CDR3 is TGTGCCAGCAGGGGGGTTACAGATACGCAGTATTTT.

This chain links TRBV27 with TRBJ1-5; D gene uncertain. CDR3 size: 13 residues. The V end was cut by 0 bases, the J end by 4 bases, with 4 bases between. Germline values: CDR1 MNHEY, CDR2 SMNVEV (reference sequence). This CDR3 is CASSLSRNQPQHF. The CDR3 DNA sequence: TGTGCCAGCAGTTTATCGAGGAATCAGCCCCAGCATTTT.